This TCR beta chain was profiled in a study of cytomegalovirus exposure and HLA in healthy donors. The trim removed 8 bases at V and 2 bases at J, leaving 7 bases unmatched. Germline V CDR1 and CDR2: LNHDA, SQIVND (reference sequence). This CDR3 spans 15 amino acids. This clone occurred once. The antigen is undetermined. Only in-frame clones appear in the TCRdb table, and some are missing; sequencing was by immunoSEQ multiplex PCR. The sample lists roughly 70,000 clones; around 97% were seen once. Study findings and constraints: There were 150 to 200 TCR beta chains listed as cytomegalovirus-associated.

This chain links TRBV19 with TRBJ2-1; TRBD2 agrees at 9 bases. This clonotype was obtained from a young woman in good health and CMV-seropositive. The sample comprised PBMCs. The CDR3 region has the DNA TGTGCCAGTGGAGCGGGAGGTGGAACCTACAATGAGCAGTTCTTC. As protein: CASGAGGGTYNEQFF.